The T cell receptor (beta chain) described here comes from a study of cytotoxic CD8 clonotypes in ibrutinib-treated CLL. Study results and limitations: Clonality (at baseline) was higher than in age-matched healthy donors and tracked circulating CD8+ T-cell counts. Clonotypes that were public were uncommon, and they contracted or stayed stable on treatment. Sustained-remission patients were sampled at different times than progressing patients were.

Repertoires were generated with immunoSEQ multiplex PCR, while TCRdb's copy carries only in-frame clones and drops some. The table records approximately 140,000 clones, 77% of them present only once. This CDR3 has 16 amino acids. Germline CDR1 LNHDA, CDR2 SQIVND (reference sequence). V dropped 6 bases and J dropped 4; count of bases not matched to a gene: 14. To note about this clone: The antigen is undetermined.

The sequence was collected from a human donor with chronic lymphocytic leukemia. V gene TRBV19 combines with J gene TRBJ1-2; 7 nucleotides line up with TRBD1. The input for sequencing was PBMCs, taken after 12 months of ibrutinib treatment. The CDR3 sequence: CASSRALNRDSYGYTF. CDR3 DNA sequence: TGTGCCAGTAGCCGGGCCTTAAACAGGGACAGCTATGGCTACACCTTC.